This TCR beta chain was sequenced during a study of a mutant IDH1 vaccine in newly diagnosed glioma. The sample's time point: week 35, safety follow-up. All doses held 300 ug of mutant IDH1 20-mer peptide, with topical imiquimod. V was shortened by 3 bases and J by 3 bases, with 12 bases between the two germline ends. The CDR3 runs to 15 residues. Germline-derived CDR1 and CDR2 are SGHRS and YFSETQ. A note on this clone: Its antigen remains unidentified.

Here immunoSEQ multiplex PCR was the method, and the copy in TCRdb shows in-frame clones only, minus some. The data show 30,000 to 40,000 clones, roughly 80% seen once. Sequencing was performed on PBMCs, taken from a glioma patient whose treatment included an IDH1 peptide vaccine. The V gene is TRBV5-1, the J gene TRBJ1-4; D is undetermined. This TCR came from a woman between 18 and 29 years old with glioma. CDR3 sequence: CASSSGGLANEKLFF. CDR3 sequence (DNA): TGCGCCAGCAGCTCAGGAGGGTTGGCTAATGAAAAACTGTTTTTT.